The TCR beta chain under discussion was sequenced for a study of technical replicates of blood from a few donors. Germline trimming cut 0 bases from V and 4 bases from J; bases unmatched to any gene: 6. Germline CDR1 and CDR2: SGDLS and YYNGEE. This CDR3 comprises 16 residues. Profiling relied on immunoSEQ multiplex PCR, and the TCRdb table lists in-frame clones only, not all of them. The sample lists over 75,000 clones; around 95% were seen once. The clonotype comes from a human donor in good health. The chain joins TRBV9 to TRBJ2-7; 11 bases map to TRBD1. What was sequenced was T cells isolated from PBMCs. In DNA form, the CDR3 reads TGTGCCAGCAGCGTAGAGCCCGGGACAGGGGGTTACGAGCAGTACTTC. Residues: CASSVEPGTGGYEQYF.